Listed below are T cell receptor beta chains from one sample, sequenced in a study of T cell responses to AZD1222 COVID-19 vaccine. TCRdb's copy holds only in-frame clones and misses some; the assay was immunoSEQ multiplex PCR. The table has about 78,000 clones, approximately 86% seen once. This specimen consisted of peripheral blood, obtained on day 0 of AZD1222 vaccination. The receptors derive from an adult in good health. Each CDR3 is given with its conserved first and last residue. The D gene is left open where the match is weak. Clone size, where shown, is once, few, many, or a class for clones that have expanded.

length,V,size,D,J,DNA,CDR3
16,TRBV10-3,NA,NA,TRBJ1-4,TGTGCCATCAGCGGCCGGGCATTTGCAACTAATGAAAAACTGTTTTTT,CAISGRAFATNEKLFF
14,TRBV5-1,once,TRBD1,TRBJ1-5,TGCGCCAGCAGCTTGGGACAGGGGGAACAGCCCCAGCATTTT,CASSLGQGEQPQHF
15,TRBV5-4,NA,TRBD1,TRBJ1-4,TGTGCCAGCAGCATACAGGGGGCTACAAGAGAAAAACTGTTTTTT,CASSIQGATREKLFF
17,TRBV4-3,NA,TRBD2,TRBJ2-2,TGCGCCAGCAGCCGCCGACTAGCGGGAGGCCCCCCCGGGGAGCTGTTTTTT,CASSRRLAGGPPGELFF
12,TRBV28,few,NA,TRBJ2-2,TGTGCCACCCAGCGGGCCACCGGGGAGCTGTTTTTT,CATQRATGELFF
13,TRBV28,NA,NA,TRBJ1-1,TGTGCCAGCAGTTTTATTAGGGACACTGAAGCTTTCTTT,CASSFIRDTEAFF
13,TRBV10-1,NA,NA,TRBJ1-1,TGCGCCACCTCACAGGGTGGGAACACTGAAGCTTTCTTT,CATSQGGNTEAFF
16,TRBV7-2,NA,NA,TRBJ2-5,TGTGCCAGCAGCTTAAACCCCCGGGCCCCCACGGAGACCCAGTACTTC,CASSLNPRAPTETQYF
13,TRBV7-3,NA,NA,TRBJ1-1,TGTGCCAGCAGCTCGCGGGTGGACACTGAAGCTTTCTTT,CASSSRVDTEAFF
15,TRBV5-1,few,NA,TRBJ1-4,TGCGCCAGCAGCTTGGGATCGACAGCGAATGAAAAACTGTTTTTT,CASSLGSTANEKLFF
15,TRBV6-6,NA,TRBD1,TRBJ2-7,TGTGCCAGCAGTTTTGAGGGGGCGCGGTCCTACGAGCAGTACTTC,CASSFEGARSYEQYF
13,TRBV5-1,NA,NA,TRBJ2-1,TGCGCCAGCAGCTTGCCTAGCAGGAATGAGCAGTTCTTC,CASSLPSRNEQFF
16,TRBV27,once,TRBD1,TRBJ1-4,TGTGCCAGCAGTCTATCCGGGACAGGGTTGGGTGAAAAACTGTTTTTT,CASSLSGTGLGEKLFF
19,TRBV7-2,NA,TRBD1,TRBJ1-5,TGTGCCAGCAGCTCTGGAAGGACAGGGTCCCGTACTTGGGTTCAGCCCCAGCATTTT,CASSSGRTGSRTWVQPQHF
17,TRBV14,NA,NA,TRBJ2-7,TGTGCCAGCAGCCAAGATCCGTGGGCGGCCCAGATAGGCGAGCAGTACTTC,CASSQDPWAAQIGEQYF
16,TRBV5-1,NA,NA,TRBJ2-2,TGCGCCAGCAGCCGACGCGTCCAGGGGAACACCGGGGAGCTGTTTTTT,CASSRRVQGNTGELFF
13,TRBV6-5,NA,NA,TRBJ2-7,TGTGCCAGCACTAGAGGTGGTTTGGGCGAGCAGTACTTC,CASTRGGLGEQYF
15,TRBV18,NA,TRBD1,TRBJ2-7,TGTGCCAGCTCCCCCGGGACAGGGAGCTCCTACGAGCAGTACTTC,CASSPGTGSSYEQYF
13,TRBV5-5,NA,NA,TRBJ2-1,TGTGCCAGCAGCTTGGGGAACTACAATGAGCAGTTCTTC,CASSLGNYNEQFF
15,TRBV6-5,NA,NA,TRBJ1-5,TGTGCCAGCAGTTGGTCTTACAGGGAAGATCAGCCCCAGCATTTT,CASSWSYREDQPQHF
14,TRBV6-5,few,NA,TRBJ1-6,TGTGCCAGCAGTCGGACAGATTCAAATTCACCCCTCCACTTT,CASSRTDSNSPLHF
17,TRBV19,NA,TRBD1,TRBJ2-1,TGTGCCAGTAGTCTCGCGTCCGGACAGGTCTCCTACAATGAGCAGTTCTTC,CASSLASGQVSYNEQFF
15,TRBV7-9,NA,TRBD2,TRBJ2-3,TGTGCCAGCAGCTTAGCTAGGACTAGCGGATATACGCAGTATTTT,CASSLARTSGYTQYF
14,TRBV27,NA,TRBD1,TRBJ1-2,TGTGCCAGCAGTTTATCCGACAGGGGGTACGGCTACACCTTC,CASSLSDRGYGYTF
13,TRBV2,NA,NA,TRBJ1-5,TGTGCCAGCAGTGCTGACAGGCAGCAGTCCCAGCATTTT,CASSADRQQSQHF
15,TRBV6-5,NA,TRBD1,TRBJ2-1,TGTGCCAGCAGTCGACAGGGGCGCTCCTACAATGAGCAGTTCTTC,CASSRQGRSYNEQFF
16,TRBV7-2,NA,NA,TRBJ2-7,TGTGCCAGCAGCCCCAGTGACAGTAGAAGCTCCTACGAGCAGTACTTC,CASSPSDSRSSYEQYF
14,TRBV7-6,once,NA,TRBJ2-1,TGTGCCAGCAGCTTAGCATCTTCGGGTAATGAGCAGTTCTTC,CASSLASSGNEQFF